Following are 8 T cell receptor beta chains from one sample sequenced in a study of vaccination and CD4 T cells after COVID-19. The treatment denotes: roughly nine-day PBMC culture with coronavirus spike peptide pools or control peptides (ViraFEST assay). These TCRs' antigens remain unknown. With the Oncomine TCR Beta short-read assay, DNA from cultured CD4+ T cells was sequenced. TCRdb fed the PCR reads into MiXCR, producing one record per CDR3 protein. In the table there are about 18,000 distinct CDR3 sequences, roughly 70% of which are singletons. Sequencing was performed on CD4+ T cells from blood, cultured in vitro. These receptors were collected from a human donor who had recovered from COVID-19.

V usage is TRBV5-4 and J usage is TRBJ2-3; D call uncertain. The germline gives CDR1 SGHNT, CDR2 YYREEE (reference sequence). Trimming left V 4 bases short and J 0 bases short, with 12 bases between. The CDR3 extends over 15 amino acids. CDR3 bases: TGTGCCAGCAGCGGTCTTGGGTTGAGCACAGATACGCAGTATTTT. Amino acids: CASSGLGLSTDTQYF.

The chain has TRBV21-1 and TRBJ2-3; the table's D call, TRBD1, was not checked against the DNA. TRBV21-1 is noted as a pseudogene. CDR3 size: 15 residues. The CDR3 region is CAHYFLVPGADTQYF. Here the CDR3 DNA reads TGTGCACACTACTTCCTCGTCCCCGGGGCAGATACGCAGTATTTT.

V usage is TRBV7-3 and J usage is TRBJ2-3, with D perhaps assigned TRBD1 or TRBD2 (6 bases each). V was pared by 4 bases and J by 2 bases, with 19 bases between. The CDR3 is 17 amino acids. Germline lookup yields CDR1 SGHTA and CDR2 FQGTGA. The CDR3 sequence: CASSSPAGGLFTDTQYF. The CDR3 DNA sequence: TGTGCCAGCAGCTCCCCTGCTGGGGGGCTCTTCACAGATACGCAGTATTTT.

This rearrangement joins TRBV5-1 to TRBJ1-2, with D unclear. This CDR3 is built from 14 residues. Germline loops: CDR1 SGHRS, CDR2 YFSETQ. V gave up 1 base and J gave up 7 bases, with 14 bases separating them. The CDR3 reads CASSLRTEYGGYTF. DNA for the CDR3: TGCGCCAGCAGCTTGCGGACGGAGTATGGTGGCTACACCTTC.

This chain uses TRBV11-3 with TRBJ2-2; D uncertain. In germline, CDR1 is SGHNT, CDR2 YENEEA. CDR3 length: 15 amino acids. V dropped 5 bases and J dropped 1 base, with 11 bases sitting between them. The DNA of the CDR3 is TGTGCCAGCAGCCCCACGCCTGTGAACACCGGGGAGCTGTTTTTT. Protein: CASSPTPVNTGELFF.

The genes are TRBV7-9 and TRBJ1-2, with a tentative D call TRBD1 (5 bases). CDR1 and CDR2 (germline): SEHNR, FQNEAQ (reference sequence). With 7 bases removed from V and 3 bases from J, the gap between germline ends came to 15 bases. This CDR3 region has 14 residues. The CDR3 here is CASTSRGVYYGYTF. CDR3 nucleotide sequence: TGTGCCAGCACTTCGCGGGGGGTTTACTATGGCTACACCTTC.

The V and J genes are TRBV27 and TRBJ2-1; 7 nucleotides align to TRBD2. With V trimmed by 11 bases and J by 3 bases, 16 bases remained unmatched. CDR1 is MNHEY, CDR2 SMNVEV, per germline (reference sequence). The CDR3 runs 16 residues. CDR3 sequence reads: CAYPKSTASGYNEQFF. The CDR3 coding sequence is TGTGCCTACCCCAAATCGACGGCTAGCGGCTACAATGAGCAGTTCTTC.

This CDR3 reads CASSLDGFWAKNIQYF. The CDR3, as DNA: TGTGCCAGCAGCTTAGATGGGTTCTGGGCCAAAAACATTCAGTACTTC. The chain combines TRBV11-1 with TRBJ2-4, with no clear D. Trimming took 1 base from V and 1 from J, leaving 11 bases between them. The CDR3 has 16 residues. Germline V gene sequence: CDR1 SGHAT, CDR2 FQDESV (reference sequence). Full variable domain (missing parts from reference TRBV11-1 and TRBJ2-4): EAEVAQSPRYKITEKSQAVAFWCDPISGHATLYWYRQILGQGPELLVQFQDESVVDDSQLPKDRFSAERLKGVDSTLKIQPAELGDSAMYLCASSLDGFWAKNIQYFGAGTRLSVL.